What follows are 22 T cell receptor beta chains derived from one specimen sequenced in a study of blood T cell repertoires in COVID-19. Produced via immunoSEQ multiplex PCR; TCRdb's table is partial and in-frame only. The sample consists of about 35,000 clones, 81% of them appearing once. Sequenced material: peripheral blood. These receptors all stem from a human donor in a cohort sampled during active or convalescent COVID-19. The donor label of this sample is uncertain.

The rearrangement joins TRBV19 to TRBJ1-2; D is unresolved. Trimming stripped 5 bases from V and 0 bases from J, with 13 bases between. Germline lookup yields CDR1 LNHDA and CDR2 SQIVND (reference sequence). The CDR3 sequence is 15 residues long. The CDR3 sequence: CASSGTGSANYGYTF. The CDR3, as DNA: TGTGCCAGTAGTGGAACGGGGTCAGCTAACTATGGCTACACCTTC.

The chain carries TRBV12-5 and TRBJ1-2; D is unclear. Trimming removed 1 base at V and 3 bases at J, with 9 bases between. From germline, CDR1 is LGHNT and CDR2 FRNRAP. The CDR3 covers 14 residues. The CDR3 is CASGLGSQHYGYTF. The CDR3 region has the DNA TGTGCTAGTGGTTTGGGATCACAGCACTATGGCTACACCTTC.

The chain recombines TRBV28 with TRBJ2-1; the D gene is possibly TRBD2 (7 bases). There are 17 residues in the CDR3. The germline gives CDR1 MDHEN, CDR2 SYDVKM. Trimming cost V 3 bases and J 7 bases, with 22 bases left between them. The CDR3 region is CASSFLGGRALGNEQFF. CDR3 coding DNA: TGTGCCAGCAGTTTTCTAGGGGGGAGGGCCCTCGGGAATGAGCAGTTCTTC.

With respect to this clone: At one end, the junction sequence differs from germline, possibly due to a read error. The chain combines TRBV7-7 with TRBJ2-5; 13 bases map to TRBD2. The CDR3 extends over 15 amino acids. The germline V gene encodes CDR1 SSHAT and CDR2 FNYEAQ (reference sequence). The CDR3 DNA sequence: TGTGCTAGCAGCGAAACTAGCGGGAGGGCGGAGACCCAGTACTTC. Its translation is CASSETSGRAETQYF.

This chain joins TRBV4-3 and TRBJ2-1; tentative D call: TRBD2 (5 bases). The CDR3 is 15 amino acids. Germline V gives CDR1 LGHNA, CDR2 YSLEER. The ends were cut back, 1 base at V and 0 bases at J, with 7 bases in the middle. This chain's CDR3 is CASSQGGRSYNEQFF. CDR3 in DNA: TGCGCCAGCAGCCAAGGCGGGCGCTCCTACAATGAGCAGTTCTTC.

As DNA, the CDR3 is TGCGCCAGCAGCTCCGACAGGGGGGCAGAGACCCAGTACTTC. Translation: CASSSDRGAETQYF. This rearrangement joins TRBV5-1 to TRBJ2-5; 9 nucleotides agree with TRBD1. With V trimmed by 3 bases and J by 4 bases, 4 bases remained unmatched. CDR3 length: 14 residues. Looked up from germline, CDR1 is SGHRS and CDR2 is YFSETQ.

The rearrangement joins TRBV29-1 to TRBJ2-1; D remains ambiguous. Germline loops: CDR1 SQVTM, CDR2 ANQGSEA. This CDR3 comprises 12 residues. V was shortened by 5 bases and J by 3 bases, with 8 bases between the two germline ends. CDR3 protein: CSVKVSYNEQFF. CDR3 sequence (DNA): TGCAGCGTTAAAGTCAGCTACAATGAGCAGTTCTTC.

The CDR3 loop reads CASSLRDRGRMNTEAFF. The CDR3, as DNA: TGTGCCAGCAGTTTACGGGACAGGGGGCGGATGAACACTGAAGCTTTCTTT. This sequence joins TRBV27 and TRBJ1-1, with TRBD1 matching 12 bases. With 2 bases clipped from V and 0 bases from J, the junction kept 4 bases outside the gene matches. Germline V lookup: CDR1 MNHEY, CDR2 SMNVEV (reference sequence). There are 17 residues in the CDR3.

The chain combines TRBV9 with TRBJ2-3; D is perhaps TRBD1 (6 bases). CDR1 and CDR2 from the germline V gene are SGDLS and YYNGEE. CDR3 length: 18 amino acids. Trimming stripped 4 bases from V and 0 bases from J, with 21 bases between. DNA for the CDR3: TGTGCCAGCAGCCGCTATGCCACAGGGTCCCCGAGCACAGATACGCAGTATTTT. Translation gives CASSRYATGSPSTDTQYF.

V and J are TRBV30 and TRBJ2-5; D is undetermined. Trimming removed 4 bases from V and 5 bases from J, with 8 bases in between. Germline V gene sequence: CDR1 GTSNPN, CDR2 SVGIG (reference sequence). The CDR3 totals 11 residues. The CDR3 protein is CAWKPQETQYF. The CDR3 DNA follows: TGTGCCTGGAAACCCCAGGAGACCCAGTACTTC.

The gene calls are TRBV6-6 and TRBJ2-7; 11 bases match TRBD2. The V gene end was trimmed by 5 bases and the J gene end by 4 bases; junction bases not matched to a gene: 7. Germline loops: CDR1 MNHNY, CDR2 SVGAGI (reference sequence). There are 15 residues in the CDR3. CDR3 nucleotides: TGTGCCAGCAGTCCTCGACTAGCGGGACGGTACGAGCAGTACTTC. Encoded protein: CASSPRLAGRYEQYF.

The J gene is TRBJ1-5, the V gene TRBV3-1 (or the pseudogene TRBV3-2), with 7 nucleotides matching TRBD1. V shed 1 base, J shed 4 bases, and the junction held 1 base outside the gene matches. CDR3 length: 14 residues. Looked up from germline, CDR1 is LGHDT and CDR2 is YNNKEL (reference sequence). CDR3 amino acids: CASSQADRNQPQHF. The CDR3 bases are TGTGCCAGCAGCCAAGCGGACAGGAATCAGCCCCAGCATTTT.

This clone was seen more than once but under ten times. V is TRBV10-1 and J is TRBJ2-4; D gene uncertain. Germline CDR1 and CDR2: WNHNN and SYGVQD (reference sequence). CDR3 size: 15 residues. V dropped 6 bases and J dropped 2 bases, with 14 bases sitting between them. DNA of the CDR3: TGCGCCAGCAGCTCAGACTCCGTATCCAAAAACATTCAGTACTTC. Translated: CASSSDSVSKNIQYF.

The chain combines TRBV6-1 with TRBJ1-2; 7 nucleotides line up with TRBD1. Germline lookup yields CDR1 MNHNS and CDR2 SASEGT. V trimming: 3 bases; J trimming: 4 bases; junction bases outside the gene matches: 8. The CDR3 has 15 amino acids. The CDR3 region has the DNA TGTGCCAGCAGTGATCAAAAGGGGGCGGTCTATGGCTACACCTTC. As protein: CASSDQKGAVYGYTF.

The rearrangement joins TRBV18 to TRBJ1-6; D call uncertain. CDR1 and CDR2 from the germline V gene are KGHSH and LQKENI. The CDR3 is 15 residues long. Trimming removed 5 bases at V and 5 bases at J, with 13 bases between. This CDR3 is CASSSTAGNNSPLHF. In DNA form, the CDR3 reads TGTGCCAGCTCATCAACAGCCGGGAATAATTCACCCCTCCACTTT.

In its sample, this clone was seen a few times. The chain is built from TRBV6-2 or TRBV6-3 and TRBJ2-2; 12 positions agree with TRBD2. J gave up 3 bases and V 0 bases, and 8 bases lay outside the gene matches. The CDR3 loop spans 19 amino acids. Looked up from germline, CDR1 is MNHEY and CDR2 is SVGEGT. The CDR3 DNA sequence: TGTGCCAGCAGTTACTCGAGCGCTAGCGGGAGGGCTTACACCGGGGAGCTGTTTTTT. Protein sequence: CASSYSSASGRAYTGELFF.

The chain links TRBV19 to TRBJ2-2, with TRBD1 as a possible D gene (6 bases). The V end was cut by 6 bases, the J end by 2 bases, with 13 bases between. Germline values: CDR1 LNHDA, CDR2 SQIVND (reference sequence). The CDR3 spans 15 residues. CDR3 in DNA: TGTGCCAGTAGAGAAGGGGGACAAAACACCGGGGAGCTGTTTTTT. Amino acid sequence: CASREGGQNTGELFF.

V usage is TRBV5-1 and J usage is TRBJ2-3, with 9 nucleotides matching TRBD1. Per the germline V gene, CDR1 is SGHRS and CDR2 is YFSETQ. The CDR3 spans 15 residues. V lost 4 bases, J lost 6 bases, and 9 bases stayed unmatched. This CDR3 reads CASSPGTGSGDTQYF. For the CDR3, the DNA is TGCGCCAGCAGCCCAGGGACAGGGAGTGGCGATACGCAGTATTTT.

V gene TRBV25-1 combines with J gene TRBJ2-1, with TRBD1 matching 7 bases. Per germline, CDR1 MGHDK and CDR2 SYGVNS. The ends lost 7 bases at V and 7 bases at J; junction bases unmatched: 7. The CDR3 runs 13 residues. The CDR3 reads CASTKTGRNEQFF. In nucleotides, the CDR3 is TGTGCCAGCACTAAGACAGGGCGGAATGAGCAGTTCTTC.

V and J are TRBV9 and TRBJ2-1; tentative D call: TRBD2 (6 bases). The V gene lost 4 bases and the J gene lost 7 bases, with 18 bases spanning the gap. Germline loops: CDR1 SGDLS, CDR2 YYNGEE. The CDR3 runs to 15 residues. The CDR3 loop is CASSFGTPSANEQFF. DNA for the CDR3: TGTGCCAGCAGCTTCGGGACTCCTAGCGCTAATGAGCAGTTCTTC.

The V and J genes are TRBV27 and TRBJ1-5; TRBD1 matches 9 bases. Losses at the gene ends were 7 bases for V and 0 bases for J; bases not matched to a gene: 10. This CDR3 region has 17 residues. The V gene's germline CDR1 is MNHEY and CDR2 SMNVEV (reference sequence). The CDR3 DNA reads as TGTGCCAGCAAGAGTCTCCGGGACAGGGATAGCAATCAGCCCCAGCATTTT. This encodes CASKSLRDRDSNQPQHF.

The chain employs TRBV19 and TRBJ2-1; D is perhaps TRBD2 (6 bases). Germline loops: CDR1 LNHDA, CDR2 SQIVND (reference sequence). The length of the CDR3 is 16 residues. V dropped 4 bases and J dropped 1 base, with 14 bases sitting between them. CDR3 bases: TGTGCCAGTAGTACCCCTAGACTAGGATCCTACAATGAGCAGTTCTTC. Protein product: CASSTPRLGSYNEQFF. The entire variable domain, with the rest obtained from reference TRBV19 and TRBJ2-1, is as follows: DGGITQSPKYLFRKEGQNVTLSCEQNLNHDAMYWYRQDPGQGLRLIYYSQIVNDFQKGDIAEGYSVSREKKESFPLTVTSAQKNPTAFYLCASSTPRLGSYNEQFFGPGTRLTVL.